Following are 17 T cell receptor beta chains from one sample sequenced in a study of blood T cell repertoires in COVID-19. Generated by immunoSEQ multiplex PCR, the TCRdb table keeps only in-frame clones and is missing some. The sample lists 120,000 to 150,000 clones, 75% to 85% occurring once. The sequencing sample was made of peripheral blood. These receptor sequences come from an elderly woman with acute or convalescent COVID-19.

The rearrangement joins TRBV4-1 to TRBJ1-5, with D perhaps matching TRBD1 (5 bases). The CDR3 has 15 amino acids. Germline assignment: CDR1 MGHRA and CDR2 YSYEKL. Trimming cost V 1 base and J 0 bases, with 7 bases left between them. The CDR3 protein is CASSQGQGSNQPQHF. The CDR3 DNA reads as TGCGCCAGCAGCCAAGGGCAGGGTAGCAATCAGCCCCAGCATTTT.

The genes are TRBV13 and TRBJ2-2; the match to TRBD2 covers 9 bases. This CDR3 has 17 residues. CDR1 and CDR2 from the germline V gene are PRHDT and FYEKMQ (reference sequence). V lost 1 base and J lost 6; bases outside the gene matches: 9. In DNA form, the CDR3 reads TGTGCCAGCAGCTTAGAACTGGCGGGGGGGCCTTCCGGGGAGCTGTTTTTT. It yields the protein CASSLELAGGPSGELFF.

This clone was seen only a few times. This rearrangement joins TRBV6-1 to TRBJ2-5; D is ambiguous. Trimming took 0 bases from V and 7 from J, leaving 15 bases between them. The CDR3 spans 15 residues. In germline, CDR1 is MNHNS, CDR2 SASEGT. DNA for the CDR3: TGTGCCAGCAGTGAAGCGCTGGCAGTCGGAGTGACCCAGTACTTC. The encoded protein is CASSEALAVGVTQYF.

V is TRBV28 and J is TRBJ1-1; D call uncertain. This CDR3 comprises 12 residues. With 8 bases removed from V and 5 bases from J, the gap between germline ends came to 12 bases. Germline-derived CDR1 and CDR2 are MDHEN and SYDVKM. The DNA of the CDR3 is TGTGCCAGCTGGGGAGCGGAGACTGAAGCTTTCTTT. Translated, it gives CASWGAETEAFF.

CDR3 residues: CSVLGTGYGVDEQYF. The CDR3 DNA follows: TGCAGCGTTCTCGGGACAGGGTATGGGGTCGACGAGCAGTACTTC. The V and J genes are TRBV29-1 and TRBJ2-7; 9 bases are a match to TRBD1. The CDR3 is made up of 15 amino acids. V trimming: 5 bases; J trimming: 5 bases; junction bases outside the gene matches: 13. Germline V lookup: CDR1 SQVTM, CDR2 ANQGSEA.

The gene calls are TRBV30 and TRBJ1-2; a weak D match, TRBD1 (5 bases). V was cut by 2 bases and J by 2 bases, with 6 bases left in between. The germline V gene encodes CDR1 GTSNPN and CDR2 SVGIG (reference sequence). The CDR3 is 12 residues long. The CDR3 here is CAWSRQNYGYTF. As DNA, the CDR3 is TGTGCCTGGAGTCGACAGAACTATGGCTACACCTTC. The full variable domain, rest sourced from reference TRBV30 and TRBJ1-2, is SQTIHQWPATLVQPVGSPLSLECTVEGTSNPNLYWYRQAAGRGLQLLFYSVGIGQISSEVPQNLSASRPQDRQFILSSKKLLLSDSGFYLCAWSRQNYGYTFGSGTRLTVV.

This sequence joins TRBV27 and TRBJ2-3; TRBD1 aligns across 8 bases. Germline V gives CDR1 MNHEY, CDR2 SMNVEV (reference sequence). The CDR3 consists of 15 residues. Unmatched junction bases numbered 3, after V lost 3 bases and J lost 1 base. CDR3 coding DNA: TGTGCCAGCAGTTTTTCGGGACAGGGCACAGATACGCAGTATTTT. Translation: CASSFSGQGTDTQYF.

This chain connects TRBV27 to TRBJ1-6, with 12 positions matching TRBD1. The trim removed 6 bases at V and 10 bases at J, leaving 10 bases unmatched. The germline gives CDR1 MNHEY, CDR2 SMNVEV (reference sequence). CDR3 length: 16 residues. The CDR3 DNA sequence: TGTGCCAGCAGGCCCCGGGACAGGGGGCCTAGGTCACCCCTCCACTTT. It yields the protein CASRPRDRGPRSPLHF.

The chain recombines TRBV7-2 with TRBJ1-2, with 7 bases that match TRBD1. The ends lost 4 bases at V and 4 bases at J; junction bases unmatched: 6. Germline V lookup: CDR1 SGHTA, CDR2 FQGNSA. The CDR3 has 14 amino acids. This chain's CDR3 is CASSSHGTAYGYTF. The CDR3 nucleotides are TGTGCCAGCAGCTCCCATGGGACAGCCTATGGCTACACCTTC.

The genes are TRBV29-1 and TRBJ2-7, with 10 bases fitting TRBD1. Unmatched junction bases numbered 8, after V lost 6 bases and J lost 6 bases. Germline V gene sequence: CDR1 SQVTM, CDR2 ANQGSEA. The CDR3 runs 13 residues. CDR3 residues: CSVGQGEDSEQYF. DNA for the CDR3: TGCAGCGTCGGACAGGGGGAGGATAGCGAGCAGTACTTC.

V gene TRBV4-1 combines with J gene TRBJ1-3; D is perhaps TRBD1 (5 bases). This CDR3 region has 16 residues. The V gene's germline CDR1 is MGHRA and CDR2 YSYEKL. Trimming shortened V by 4 bases and J by 2 bases, and 15 bases separated the two germline ends. The CDR3 DNA is TGCGCCAGCAGCCCCCATCCAGGGAAGCCTGGAAACACCATATATTTT. Amino acids: CASSPHPGKPGNTIYF.

The V and J genes are TRBV7-9 and TRBJ1-2; D perhaps matches TRBD1 (5 bases). V lost 3 bases, J lost 8 bases, and 13 bases lay in between. The CDR3 has 13 residues. Per the germline V gene, CDR1 is SEHNR and CDR2 is FQNEAQ (reference sequence). The CDR3 DNA reads TGTGCCAGCAGCTTGGGGCAGGGAGGCGGCTACACCTTC. Encoded protein: CASSLGQGGGYTF. Together with reference TRBV7-9 and TRBJ1-2, the CDR3 gives the full variable domain: DTGVSQNPRHKITKRGQNVTFRCDPISEHNRLYWYRQTLGQGPEFLTYFQNEAQLEKSRLLSDRFSAERPKGSFSTLEIQRTEQGDSAMYLCASSLGQGGGYTFGSGTRLTVV.

The V and J genes are TRBV6-5 and TRBJ1-3; weak D call: TRBD1 (5 bases). The CDR3 spans 13 residues. The V and J ends lost 7 bases and 0 bases respectively, with 7 bases between them. Germline V CDR1 and CDR2: MNHEY, SVGAGI. CDR3 coding DNA: TGTGCCAGCATCGACAGCTCTGGAAACACCATATATTTT. It specifies CASIDSSGNTIYF.

The chain recombines TRBV2 with TRBJ2-3; TRBD1 matches 8 bases. Germline V gives CDR1 SNHLY, CDR2 FYNNEI. J was trimmed by 6 bases and V by 8 bases; bases with no gene match: 7. There are 13 residues in the CDR3. The CDR3 reads CASDRGEGDTQYF. The CDR3 DNA is TGTGCCAGCGACAGGGGCGAGGGGGATACGCAGTATTTT.

This chain connects TRBV4-1 to TRBJ2-7, with a possible D match to TRBD2 (7 bases). The CDR3 length is 17 residues. CDR1 is MGHRA and CDR2 is YSYEKL in the germline V gene. Trimming left V 4 bases short and J 4 bases short, with 23 bases between. In nucleotides, the CDR3 is TGCGCCAGCAGCCTCTTCGGGGAGGGGGGACGAGGTTACGAGCAGTACTTC. It codes for CASSLFGEGGRGYEQYF.

The chain recombines TRBV28 with TRBJ2-5; possible D gene TRBD2, 6 bases. Trimming pared 5 bases from V and 7 bases from J, leaving 11 bases between. The length of the CDR3 is 12 residues. Germline V gene data show CDR1 as MDHEN and CDR2 as SYDVKM. The CDR3 sequence is CASSVLGGTQYF. CDR3 coding DNA: TGTGCCAGCAGTGTATTGGGGGGGACCCAGTACTTC.

This clone was found a few times. CDR3 coding DNA: TGTGCCAGCAGACTAACCGCAGGGACTAGCGGGAAGACCCAGTACTTC. This sequence encodes CASRLTAGTSGKTQYF. This chain connects TRBV2 to TRBJ2-5, with TRBD2 identical over 13 bases. In germline, CDR1 is SNHLY, CDR2 FYNNEI. The V gene end was trimmed by 6 bases and the J gene end by 6 bases; junction bases not matched to a gene: 10. This CDR3 has 16 residues.